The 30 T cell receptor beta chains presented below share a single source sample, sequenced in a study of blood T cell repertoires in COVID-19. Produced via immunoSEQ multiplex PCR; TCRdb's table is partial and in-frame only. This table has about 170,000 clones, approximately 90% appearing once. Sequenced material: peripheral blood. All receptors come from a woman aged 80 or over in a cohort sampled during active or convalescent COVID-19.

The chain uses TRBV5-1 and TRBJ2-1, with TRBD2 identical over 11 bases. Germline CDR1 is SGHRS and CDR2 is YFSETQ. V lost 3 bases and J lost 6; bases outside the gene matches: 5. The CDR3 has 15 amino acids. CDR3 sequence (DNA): TGCGCCAGCAGCTCTCTAGCGGGAGGTTTCAATGAGCAGTTCTTC. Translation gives CASSSLAGGFNEQFF. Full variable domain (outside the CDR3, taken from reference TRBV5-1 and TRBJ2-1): KAGVTQTPRYLIKTRGQQVTLSCSPISGHRSVSWYQQTPGQGLQFLFEYFSETQRNKGNFPGRFSGRQFSNSRSEMNVSTLELGDSALYLCASSSLAGGFNEQFFGPGTRLTVL.

CDR3 protein: CASSETGPTKQYF. As DNA, the CDR3 is TGTGCCAGCAGTGAAACCGGTCCTACGAAGCAGTACTTC. This rearrangement joins TRBV25-1 to TRBJ2-7; D call uncertain. Deletions cut 2 bases from V and 8 bases from J, with 13 bases between. In germline, CDR1 is MGHDK, CDR2 SYGVNS. The CDR3 sequence is 13 residues long.

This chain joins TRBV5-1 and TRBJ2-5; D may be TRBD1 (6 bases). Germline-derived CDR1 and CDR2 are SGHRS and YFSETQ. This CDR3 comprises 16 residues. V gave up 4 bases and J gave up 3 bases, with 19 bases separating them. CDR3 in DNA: TGCGCCAGCAGCAAGAGGGACACGACGTTCGAAGAGACCCAGTACTTC. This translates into CASSKRDTTFEETQYF.

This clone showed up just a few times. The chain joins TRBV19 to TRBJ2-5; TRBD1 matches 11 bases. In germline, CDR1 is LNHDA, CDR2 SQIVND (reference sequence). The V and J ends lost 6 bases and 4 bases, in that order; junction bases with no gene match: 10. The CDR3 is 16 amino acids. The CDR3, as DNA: TGTGCCAGTAGCCCTAGTTCTGGGACAGGGGGAGAGACCCAGTACTTC. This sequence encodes CASSPSSGTGGETQYF.

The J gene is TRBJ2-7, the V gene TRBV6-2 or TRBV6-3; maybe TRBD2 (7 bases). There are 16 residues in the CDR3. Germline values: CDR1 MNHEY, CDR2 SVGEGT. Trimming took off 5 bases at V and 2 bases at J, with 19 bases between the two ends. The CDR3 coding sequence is TGTGCCAGCAGTGACGGACACAGCGGGACAACCTACGAGCAGTACTTC. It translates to CASSDGHSGTTYEQYF.

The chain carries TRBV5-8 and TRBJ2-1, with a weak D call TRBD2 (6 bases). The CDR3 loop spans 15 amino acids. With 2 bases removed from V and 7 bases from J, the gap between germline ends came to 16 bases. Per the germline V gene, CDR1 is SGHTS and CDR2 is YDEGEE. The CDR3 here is CASSLLGGPSNEQFF. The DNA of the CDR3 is TGTGCCAGCAGCTTATTAGGAGGGCCCTCGAATGAGCAGTTCTTC.

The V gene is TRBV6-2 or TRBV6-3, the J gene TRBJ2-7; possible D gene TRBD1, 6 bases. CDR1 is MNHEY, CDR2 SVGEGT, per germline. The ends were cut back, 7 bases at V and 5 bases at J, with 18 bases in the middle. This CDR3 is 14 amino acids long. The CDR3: CASIPTTGAHEQYF. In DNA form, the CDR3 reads TGTGCCAGCATCCCCACGACAGGAGCACACGAGCAGTACTTC.

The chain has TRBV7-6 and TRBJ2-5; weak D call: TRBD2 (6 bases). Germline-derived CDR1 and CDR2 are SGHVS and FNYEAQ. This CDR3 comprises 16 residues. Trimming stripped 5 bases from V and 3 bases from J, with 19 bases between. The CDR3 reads CASSGRLVRGEETQYF. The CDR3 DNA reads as TGTGCCAGCAGCGGACGACTAGTGCGGGGCGAAGAGACCCAGTACTTC.

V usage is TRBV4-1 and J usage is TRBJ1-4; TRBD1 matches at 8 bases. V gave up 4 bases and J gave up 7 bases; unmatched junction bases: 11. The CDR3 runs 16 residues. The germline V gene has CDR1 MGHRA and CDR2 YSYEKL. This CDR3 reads CASSPIEQGVSEKLFF. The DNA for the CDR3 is TGCGCCAGCAGCCCGATAGAACAGGGGGTCAGTGAAAAACTGTTTTTT.

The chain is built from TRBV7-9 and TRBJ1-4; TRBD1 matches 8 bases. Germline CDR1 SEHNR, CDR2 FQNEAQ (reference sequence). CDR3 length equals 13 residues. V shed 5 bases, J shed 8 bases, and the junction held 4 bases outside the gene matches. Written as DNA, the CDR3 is TGTGCCAGCAGCCCCCGGACAGGGGAAAAACTGTTTTTT. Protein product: CASSPRTGEKLFF.

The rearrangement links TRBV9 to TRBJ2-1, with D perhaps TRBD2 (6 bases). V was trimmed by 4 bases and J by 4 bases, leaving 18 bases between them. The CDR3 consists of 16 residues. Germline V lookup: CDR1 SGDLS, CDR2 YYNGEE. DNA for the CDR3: TGTGCCAGCAGCTTTCGGGGAGGCAATGCATACAATGAGCAGTTCTTC. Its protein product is CASSFRGGNAYNEQFF.

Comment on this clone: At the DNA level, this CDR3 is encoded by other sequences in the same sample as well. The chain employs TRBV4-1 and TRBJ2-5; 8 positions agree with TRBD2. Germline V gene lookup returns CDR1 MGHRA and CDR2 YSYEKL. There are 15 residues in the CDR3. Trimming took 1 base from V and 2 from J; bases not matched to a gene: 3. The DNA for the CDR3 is TGCGCCAGCAGCCAAGTCGGACTAGCTCAAGAGACCCAGTACTTC. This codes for CASSQVGLAQETQYF.

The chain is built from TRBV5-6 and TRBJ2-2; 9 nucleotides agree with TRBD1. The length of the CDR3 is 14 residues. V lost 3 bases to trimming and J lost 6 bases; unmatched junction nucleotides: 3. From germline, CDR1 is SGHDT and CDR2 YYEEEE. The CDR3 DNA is TGTGCCAGCAGCTGGGGGACAGGGTCCGGGGAGCTGTTTTTT. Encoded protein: CASSWGTGSGELFF.

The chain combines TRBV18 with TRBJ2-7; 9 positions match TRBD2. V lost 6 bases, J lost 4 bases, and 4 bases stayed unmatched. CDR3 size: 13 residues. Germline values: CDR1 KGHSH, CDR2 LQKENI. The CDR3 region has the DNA TGTGCCAGCTCGGGGACTAGCTTTTACGAGCAGTACGTC. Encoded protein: CASSGTSFYEQYV.

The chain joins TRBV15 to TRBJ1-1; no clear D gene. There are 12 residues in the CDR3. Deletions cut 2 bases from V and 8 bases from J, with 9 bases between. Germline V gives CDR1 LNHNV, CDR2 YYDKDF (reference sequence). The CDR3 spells CATSRHTEEAFF. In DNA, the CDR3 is TGTGCCACCAGCAGACATACAGAAGAAGCTTTCTTT.

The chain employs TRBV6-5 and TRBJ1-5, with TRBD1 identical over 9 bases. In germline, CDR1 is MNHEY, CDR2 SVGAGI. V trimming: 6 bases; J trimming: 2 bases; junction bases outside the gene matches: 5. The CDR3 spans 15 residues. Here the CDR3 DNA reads TGTGCCAGCAGGCGGGACAGGGTCGGCAATCAGCCCCAGCATTTT. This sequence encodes CASRRDRVGNQPQHF.

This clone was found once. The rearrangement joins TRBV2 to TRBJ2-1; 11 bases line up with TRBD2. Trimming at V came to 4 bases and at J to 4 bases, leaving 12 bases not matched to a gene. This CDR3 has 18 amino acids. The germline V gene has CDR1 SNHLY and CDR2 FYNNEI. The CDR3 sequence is CASSAPRLAGNPYNEQFF. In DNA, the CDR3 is TGTGCCAGCAGTGCCCCTAGACTAGCGGGAAACCCATACAATGAGCAGTTCTTC.

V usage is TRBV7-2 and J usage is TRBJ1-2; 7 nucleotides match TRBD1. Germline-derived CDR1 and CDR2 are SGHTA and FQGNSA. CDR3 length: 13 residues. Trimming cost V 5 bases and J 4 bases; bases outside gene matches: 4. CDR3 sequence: CASSMDRLYGYTF. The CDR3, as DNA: TGTGCCAGCAGCATGGACAGGCTCTATGGCTACACCTTC.

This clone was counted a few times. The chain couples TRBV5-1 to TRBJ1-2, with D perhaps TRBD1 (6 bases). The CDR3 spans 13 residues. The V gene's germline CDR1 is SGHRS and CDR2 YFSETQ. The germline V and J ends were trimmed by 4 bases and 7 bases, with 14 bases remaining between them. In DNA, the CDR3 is TGCGCCAGCAGCCGGACAGACGTTAGTGGCTACACCTTC. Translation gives CASSRTDVSGYTF.

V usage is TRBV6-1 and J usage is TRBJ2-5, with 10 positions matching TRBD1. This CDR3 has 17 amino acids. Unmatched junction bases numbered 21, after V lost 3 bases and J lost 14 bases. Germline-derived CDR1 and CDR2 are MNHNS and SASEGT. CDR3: CASSERSTGPGQGSLYF. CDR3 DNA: TGTGCCAGCAGTGAGCGTTCAACCGGGCCGGGACAGGGGTCCCTCTACTTC.

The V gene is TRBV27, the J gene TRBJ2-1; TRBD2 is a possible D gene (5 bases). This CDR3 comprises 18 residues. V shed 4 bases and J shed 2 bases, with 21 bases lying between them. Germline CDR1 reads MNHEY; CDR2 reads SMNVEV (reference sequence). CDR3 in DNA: TGTGCCAGCAGTTCAGTATCAAGGAGCTGGGGAGCCTACAATGAGCAGTTCTTC. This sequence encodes CASSSVSRSWGAYNEQFF.

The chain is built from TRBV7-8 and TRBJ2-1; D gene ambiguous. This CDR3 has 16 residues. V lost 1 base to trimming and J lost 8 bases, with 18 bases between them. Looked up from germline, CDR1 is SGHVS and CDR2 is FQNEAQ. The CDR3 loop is CASSLVAGRIVYEQFF. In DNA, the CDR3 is TGTGCCAGCAGCTTAGTGGCAGGTCGGATCGTCTATGAGCAGTTCTTC.

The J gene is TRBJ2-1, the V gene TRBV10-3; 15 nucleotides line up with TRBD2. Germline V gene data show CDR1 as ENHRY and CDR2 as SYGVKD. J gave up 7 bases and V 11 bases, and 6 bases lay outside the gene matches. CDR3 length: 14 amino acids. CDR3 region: CAARTSGGANEQFF. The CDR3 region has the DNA TGTGCCGCTCGGACTAGCGGGGGGGCTAATGAGCAGTTCTTC.

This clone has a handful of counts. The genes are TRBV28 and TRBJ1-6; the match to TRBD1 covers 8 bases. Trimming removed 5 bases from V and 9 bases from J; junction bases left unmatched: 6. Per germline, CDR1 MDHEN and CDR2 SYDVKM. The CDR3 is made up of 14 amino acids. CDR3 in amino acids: CASSLDRGGSPLHF. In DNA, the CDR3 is TGTGCCAGCAGTCTTGACAGGGGCGGTTCACCCCTCCACTTT.

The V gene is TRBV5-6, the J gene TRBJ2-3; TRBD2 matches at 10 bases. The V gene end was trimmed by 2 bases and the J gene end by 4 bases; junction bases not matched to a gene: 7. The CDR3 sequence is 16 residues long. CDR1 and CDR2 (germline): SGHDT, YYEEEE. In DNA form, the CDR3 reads TGTGCCAGCAGCTTCTTGGGACTAGCGATCGCAGATACGCAGTATTTT. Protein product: CASSFLGLAIADTQYF.

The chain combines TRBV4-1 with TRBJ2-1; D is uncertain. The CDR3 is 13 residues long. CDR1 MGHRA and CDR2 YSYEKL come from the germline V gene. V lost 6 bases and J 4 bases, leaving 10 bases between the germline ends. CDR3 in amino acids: CASRLDAYNEQFF. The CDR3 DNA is TGCGCCAGCAGACTCGATGCTTACAATGAGCAGTTCTTC.

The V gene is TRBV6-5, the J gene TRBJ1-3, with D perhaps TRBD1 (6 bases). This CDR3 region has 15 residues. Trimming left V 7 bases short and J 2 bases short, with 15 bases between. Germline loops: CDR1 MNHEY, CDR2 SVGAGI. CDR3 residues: CASKTGNSPGNTIYF. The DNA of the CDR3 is TGTGCCAGCAAAACAGGGAATTCCCCTGGAAACACCATATATTTT.

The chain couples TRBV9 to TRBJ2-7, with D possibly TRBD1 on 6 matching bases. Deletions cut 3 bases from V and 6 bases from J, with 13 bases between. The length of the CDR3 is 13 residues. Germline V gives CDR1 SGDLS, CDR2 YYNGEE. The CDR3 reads CASSDMTGLEQYF. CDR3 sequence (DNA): TGTGCCAGCAGCGACATGACAGGACTCGAGCAGTACTTC. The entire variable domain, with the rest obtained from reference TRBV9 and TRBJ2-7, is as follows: DSGVTQTPKHLITATGQRVTLRCSPRSGDLSVYWYQQSLDQGLQFLIQYYNGEERAKGNILERFSAQQFPDLHSELNLSSLELGDSALYFCASSDMTGLEQYFGPGTRLTVT.

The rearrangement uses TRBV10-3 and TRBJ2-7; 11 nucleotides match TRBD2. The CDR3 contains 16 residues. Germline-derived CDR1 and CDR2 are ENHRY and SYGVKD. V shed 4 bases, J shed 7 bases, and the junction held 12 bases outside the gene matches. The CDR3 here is CAISVSLTSGAGEQYV. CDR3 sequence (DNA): TGTGCCATCAGTGTTTCTTTGACTAGCGGGGCGGGGGAGCAGTACGTC.

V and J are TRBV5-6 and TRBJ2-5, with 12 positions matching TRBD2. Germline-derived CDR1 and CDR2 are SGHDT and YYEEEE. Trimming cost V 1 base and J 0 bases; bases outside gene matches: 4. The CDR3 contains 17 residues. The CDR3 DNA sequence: TGTGCCAGCAGCTTGCGGACTAGCGGGAAGTACCAAGAGACCCAGTACTTC. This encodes CASSLRTSGKYQETQYF.